One T cell receptor beta chain is described in this entry. Its antigen is unknown. CD45RA+ naive and CD45RA-negative memory subsets were separated from CD4+ cells. The sample is drawn from a study of shared clonotypes between healthy human individuals. Trimming took off 4 bases at V and 7 bases at J, with 8 bases between the two ends. The CDR3 is 11 amino acids. Germline V gives CDR1 SQVTM, CDR2 ANQGSEA. The authors distributed each subset's genomic DNA evenly over several immunoSEQ plates. Clones were read by immunoSEQ multiplex PCR, and TCRdb kept only the in-frame ones, dropping some. The sample includes over a million clones, 98% to 99% of them seen just once. Study results and caveats: Sampling involved blood alone; tissue repertoires likely differ.

The material sequenced was naive CD4+ T cells sorted from blood. Subset noted: CD45RA+ positively selected. This chain connects TRBV29-1 to TRBJ2-1; D is unclear. The clonotype comes from a man aged 25-45 years in good health. The CDR3: CSVVVPNEQFF. As DNA, the CDR3 is TGCAGCGTTGTTGTCCCAAATGAGCAGTTCTTC.